This T cell receptor beta chain appears in the sequencing data of a study of beta chain features in type 1 diabetes. For the study at large: The examined sorted cells totaled some 99 million across samples.

This clone was seen only a few times. Expressed TCRB transcripts were sequenced because the isolated RNA had all been reverse transcribed beforehand. Clones were sequenced by immunoSEQ multiplex PCR, and TCRdb holds only the in-frame ones, with some missing. The table shows more than 300,000 clones, with over 9.5% occurring only once. Each donor gave one heparinised blood draw averaging about 110 mL. CD4+ naive, central memory, regulatory and stem cell-like memory subsets were isolated by sorting on CD45RO/CCR7/CD25/CD127/CD95/CD27. This clonotype was sampled from a young man in good health. Sequencing was performed on naive CD4+ T cells from blood.

CDR3 sequence: CASSPRGQGYEQYF. In DNA, the CDR3 is TGTGCCAGCTCACCTAGGGGACAGGGATACGAGCAGTACTTC. This chain joins TRBV18 and TRBJ2-7; 9 bases line up with TRBD1. The V gene's germline CDR1 is KGHSH and CDR2 LQKENI. This CDR3 spans 14 amino acids. V trimming: 3 bases; J trimming: 4 bases; junction bases outside the gene matches: 4.